Below are 16 T cell receptor beta chains sequenced from a single sample in a study of CXCR3 chemokines and chemotherapy response in bladder cancer (dated by TCRdb to 2022 to 2024). Library preparation was by PCR. The reads were generated on an Illumina HiSeq 2500. The public sequencing data were trimmed at Q25 with fastp and processed into clonotypes with MiXCR by TCRdb, which kept only in-frame beta chains. Every entry covers one CDR3 protein and lists the most common genes and DNA from its rows. Within this sample are about 13,000 distinct CDR3 sequences, with roughly an eighth of them counted one time only. Jointly, the top ten make up roughly 27% of the sample. This sample was obtained from a patient whose treatment included neoadjuvant chemotherapy. The receptor set was obtained from a human donor with bladder cancer that did not respond to neoadjuvant chemotherapy.

This clonotype was seen repeatedly, ten times or more. J is TRBJ2-1 and V is TRBV5-6, with 7 bases fitting TRBD1. V shed 3 bases and J 0 bases; nucleotides not matched to a gene: 3. The CDR3 is made up of 15 amino acids. Per germline, CDR1 SGHDT and CDR2 YYEEEE. The CDR3 loop reads CASSSTGSSYNEQFF. For the CDR3, the DNA is TGTGCCAGCAGCTCGACAGGGAGCTCCTACAATGAGCAGTTCTTC.

This clonotype was found many times. The J gene is TRBJ1-5, the V gene TRBV6-1, with D hard to call. V lost 2 bases and J lost 4, with 9 bases in between. CDR3 size: 14 residues. Per the germline V gene, CDR1 is MNHNS and CDR2 is SASEGT. This CDR3 reads CASSESGSNQPQHF. The DNA for the CDR3 is TGTGCCAGCAGTGAAAGCGGCAGTAATCAGCCCCAGCATTTT.

Many counts were recorded for this clonotype. CDR3 loop: CASSPSGQLNTEAFF. CDR3 DNA: TGTGCCAGCTCCCCTTCGGGACAGTTAAACACTGAAGCTTTCTTT. The chain recombines TRBV18 with TRBJ1-1; TRBD1 agrees at 7 bases. Trimming cost V 6 bases and J 2 bases; bases outside gene matches: 9. CDR1 is KGHSH and CDR2 is LQKENI in the germline V gene. This CDR3 is 15 amino acids long.

This clonotype qualifies as medium-sized. The chain is built from TRBV5-6 and TRBJ2-7, with D unresolved. This CDR3 has 12 residues. CDR1 is SGHDT and CDR2 is YYEEEE in the germline V gene. Trimming cost V 1 base and J 7 bases, with 9 bases left between them. CDR3 sequence (DNA): TGTGCCAGCAGCTTGAGGTCGATAGAGCAGTACTTC. This codes for CASSLRSIEQYF.

This clonotype has a count of ten or more. V is TRBV19 and J is TRBJ1-2, with 12 bases fitting TRBD1. Germline V gives CDR1 LNHDA, CDR2 SQIVND (reference sequence). The CDR3 loop spans 16 amino acids. V shed 5 bases and J 8 bases; nucleotides not matched to a gene: 12. CDR3 sequence: CASSPAAGTGGGGYTF. The CDR3 DNA sequence: TGTGCCAGTAGTCCCGCAGCCGGGACAGGGGGCGGCGGCTACACCTTC.

There are many counts of this clonotype. The chain recombines TRBV6-6 with TRBJ1-3; maybe TRBD1 (6 bases). The V gene's germline CDR1 is MNHNY and CDR2 SVGAGI (reference sequence). Between the trimmed V and J ends, which lost 6 bases and 0 bases, there was a span of 18 bases. The CDR3 sequence is 17 residues long. CDR3 sequence: CASSLGRGPRSGNTIYF. The CDR3 bases are TGTGCCAGCAGCCTGGGGCGGGGGCCCCGCTCTGGAAACACCATATATTTT.

In its sample, this clonotype was seen many times. The rearrangement links TRBV6-1 to TRBJ2-2; 7 positions match TRBD1. The CDR3 is 13 residues long. The ends lost 4 bases at V and 4 bases at J; junction bases unmatched: 0. Per the germline V gene, CDR1 is MNHNS and CDR2 is SASEGT. CDR3 DNA: TGTGCCAGCAGTGGACAGGGCACCGGGGAGCTGTTTTTT. Translated, it gives CASSGQGTGELFF.

This clonotype was detected many times. The chain combines TRBV7-2 with TRBJ2-5; perhaps D is TRBD1 or TRBD2 (5 bases each). In germline, CDR1 is SGHTA, CDR2 FQGNSA. The CDR3 covers 14 residues. Trimming took off 5 bases at V and 5 bases at J, with 15 bases between the two ends. CDR3: CASSQGGLAETQYF. In DNA form, the CDR3 reads TGTGCCAGCAGCCAGGGCGGGTTGGCCGAGACCCAGTACTTC.

The chain employs TRBV28 and TRBJ1-5, with TRBD1 as a possible D gene (6 bases). The CDR3 has 17 amino acids. Trimming pared 4 bases from V and 6 bases from J, leaving 22 bases between. From germline, CDR1 is MDHEN and CDR2 SYDVKM. The CDR3 protein is CASSYWEGDKGSQPQHF. The CDR3 region has the DNA TGTGCCAGCAGTTATTGGGAGGGGGATAAGGGCAGTCAGCCCCAGCATTTT.

By share, this clonotype ranks as medium-sized. The rearrangement joins TRBV6-1 to TRBJ1-2, with 8 positions matching TRBD1. The trim removed 4 bases at V and 7 bases at J, leaving 11 bases unmatched. CDR3 length: 15 amino acids. Germline V lookup: CDR1 MNHNS, CDR2 SASEGT. In DNA, the CDR3 is TGTGCCAGCAGTGGCGGACAGGGAAGATTAACTGGCTACACCTTC. Protein product: CASSGGQGRLTGYTF.

This clonotype was seen many times. The V call is TRBV5-4, the J call TRBJ2-5; possibly TRBD2 for D (5 bases). The V gene's germline CDR1 is SGHNT and CDR2 YYREEE (reference sequence). The CDR3 is made up of 13 amino acids. Trimming stripped 5 bases from V and 4 bases from J, with 12 bases between. CDR3 in amino acids: CASRNLAGETQYF. CDR3 nucleotide sequence: TGTGCCAGCAGAAACCTGGCGGGAGAGACCCAGTACTTC. Full variable domain (remainder filled in from reference TRBV5-4 and TRBJ2-5): ETGVTQSPTHLIKTRGQQVTLRCSSQSGHNTVSWYQQALGQGPQFIFQYYREEENGRGNFPPRFSGLQFPNYSSELNVNALELDDSALYLCASRNLAGETQYFGPGTRLLVL.

There are many counts of this clonotype. The V call is TRBV7-2, the J call TRBJ2-1, with 9 bases lining up with TRBD2. With 3 bases clipped from V and 0 bases from J, the junction kept 9 bases outside the gene matches. The CDR3 contains 18 residues. CDR1 is SGHTA, CDR2 FQGNSA, per germline. The CDR3 DNA reads as TGTGCCAGCAGCTTCTTAGGGGTAGCGGGAGACTCCTACAATGAGCAGTTCTTC. Translating it yields CASSFLGVAGDSYNEQFF. Full variable domain (remainder filled in from reference TRBV7-2 and TRBJ2-1): GAGVSQSPSNKVTEKGKDVELRCDPISGHTALYWYRQSLGQGLEFLIYFQGNSAPDKSGLPSDRFSAERTGGSVSTLTIQRTQQEDSAVYLCASSFLGVAGDSYNEQFFGPGTRLTVL.

This clonotype has at least ten counts. The V call is TRBV19, the J call TRBJ2-1, with 7 nucleotides matching TRBD1. The CDR3 runs 14 residues. Per germline, CDR1 LNHDA and CDR2 SQIVND (reference sequence). The junction had 5 bases not matched to a gene; V was cut back by 6 bases and J by 3 bases. CDR3 residues: CASRRGQSYNEQFF. In nucleotides, the CDR3 is TGTGCCAGTAGGAGGGGACAGAGCTACAATGAGCAGTTCTTC.

This clonotype was seen many times. J is TRBJ2-1 and V is TRBV6-5; the D gene is possibly TRBD1 (5 bases). Germline V lookup: CDR1 MNHEY, CDR2 SVGAGI. The CDR3 is made up of 16 amino acids. Trimming removed 5 bases from V and 0 bases from J, with 14 bases in between. In DNA, the CDR3 is TGTGCCAGCAGTAAGACGATCGACAGCTCCTACAATGAGCAGTTCTTC. Translating it yields CASSKTIDSSYNEQFF.

This clonotype was counted ten times or more. The J gene is TRBJ1-1, the V gene TRBV6-6, with unresolved D. Germline values: CDR1 MNHNY, CDR2 SVGAGI (reference sequence). The CDR3 runs to 11 residues. V was clipped by 7 bases and J by 1 base, with 4 bases between them. The CDR3 here is CASTWNTEAFF. CDR3 sequence (DNA): TGTGCCAGCACCTGGAACACTGAAGCTTTCTTT.

Ten or more counts support this clonotype. The DNA for the CDR3 is TGCAGCGTTGGGCGAGACAGGGGGAACGAGCAGTACTTC. It yields the protein CSVGRDRGNEQYF. The rearrangement joins TRBV29-1 to TRBJ2-7, with 9 nucleotides matching TRBD1. J was trimmed by 5 bases and V by 4 bases; bases with no gene match: 6. The CDR3 has 13 amino acids. From germline, CDR1 is SQVTM and CDR2 ANQGSEA.